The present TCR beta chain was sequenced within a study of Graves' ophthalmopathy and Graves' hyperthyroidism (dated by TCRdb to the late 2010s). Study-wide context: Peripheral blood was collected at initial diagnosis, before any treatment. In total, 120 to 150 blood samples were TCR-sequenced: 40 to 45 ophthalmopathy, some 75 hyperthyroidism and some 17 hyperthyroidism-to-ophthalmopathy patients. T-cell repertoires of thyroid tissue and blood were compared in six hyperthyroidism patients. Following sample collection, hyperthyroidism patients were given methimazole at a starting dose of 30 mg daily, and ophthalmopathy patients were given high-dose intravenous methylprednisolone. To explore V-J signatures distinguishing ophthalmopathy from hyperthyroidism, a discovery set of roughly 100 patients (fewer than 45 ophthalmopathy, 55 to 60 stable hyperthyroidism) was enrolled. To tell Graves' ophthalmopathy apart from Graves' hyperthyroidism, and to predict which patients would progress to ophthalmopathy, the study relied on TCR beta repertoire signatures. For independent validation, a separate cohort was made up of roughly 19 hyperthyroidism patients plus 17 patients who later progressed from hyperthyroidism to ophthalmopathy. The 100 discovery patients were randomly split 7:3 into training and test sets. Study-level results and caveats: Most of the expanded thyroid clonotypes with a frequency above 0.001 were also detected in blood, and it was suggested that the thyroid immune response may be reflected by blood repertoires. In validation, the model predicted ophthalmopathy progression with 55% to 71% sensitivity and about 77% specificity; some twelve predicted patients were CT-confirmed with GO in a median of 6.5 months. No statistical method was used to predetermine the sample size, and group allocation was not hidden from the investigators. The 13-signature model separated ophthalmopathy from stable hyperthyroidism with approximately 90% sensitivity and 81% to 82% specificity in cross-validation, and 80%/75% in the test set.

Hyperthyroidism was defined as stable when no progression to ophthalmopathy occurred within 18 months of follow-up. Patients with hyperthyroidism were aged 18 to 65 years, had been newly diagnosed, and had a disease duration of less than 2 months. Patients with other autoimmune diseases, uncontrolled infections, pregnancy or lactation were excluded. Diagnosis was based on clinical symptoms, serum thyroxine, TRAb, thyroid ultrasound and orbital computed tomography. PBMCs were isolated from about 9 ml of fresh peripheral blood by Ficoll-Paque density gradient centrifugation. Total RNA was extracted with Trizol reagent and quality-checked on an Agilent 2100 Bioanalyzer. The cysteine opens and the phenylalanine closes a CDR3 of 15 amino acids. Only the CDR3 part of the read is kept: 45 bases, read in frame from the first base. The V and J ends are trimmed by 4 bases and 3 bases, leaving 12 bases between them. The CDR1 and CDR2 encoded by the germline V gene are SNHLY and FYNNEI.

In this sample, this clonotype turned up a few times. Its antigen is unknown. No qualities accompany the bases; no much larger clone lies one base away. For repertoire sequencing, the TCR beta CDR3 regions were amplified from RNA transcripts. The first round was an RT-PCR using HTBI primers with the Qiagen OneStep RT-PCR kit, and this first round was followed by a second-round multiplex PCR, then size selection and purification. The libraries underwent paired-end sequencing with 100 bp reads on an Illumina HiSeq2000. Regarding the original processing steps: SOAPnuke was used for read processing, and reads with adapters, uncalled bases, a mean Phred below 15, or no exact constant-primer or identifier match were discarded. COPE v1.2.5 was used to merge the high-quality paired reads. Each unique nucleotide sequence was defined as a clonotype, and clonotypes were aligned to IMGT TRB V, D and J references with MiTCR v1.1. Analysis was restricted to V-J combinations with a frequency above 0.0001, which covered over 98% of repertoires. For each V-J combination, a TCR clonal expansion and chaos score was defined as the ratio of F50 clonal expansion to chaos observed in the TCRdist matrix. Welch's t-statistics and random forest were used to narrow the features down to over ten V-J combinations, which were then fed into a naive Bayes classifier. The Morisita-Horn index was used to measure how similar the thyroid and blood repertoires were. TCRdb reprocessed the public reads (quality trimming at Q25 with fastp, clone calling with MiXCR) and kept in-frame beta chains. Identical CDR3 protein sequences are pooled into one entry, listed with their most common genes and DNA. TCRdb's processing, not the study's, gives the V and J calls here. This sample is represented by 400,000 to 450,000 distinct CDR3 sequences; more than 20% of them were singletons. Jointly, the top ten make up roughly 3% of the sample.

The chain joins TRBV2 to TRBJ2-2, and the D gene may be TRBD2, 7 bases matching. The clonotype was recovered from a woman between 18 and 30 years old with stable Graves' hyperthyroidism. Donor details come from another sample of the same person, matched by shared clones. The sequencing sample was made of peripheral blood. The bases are TGTGCCAGCAGTGTGTGGGGGGGCGACACCGGGGAGCTGTTTTTT. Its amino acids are CASSVWGGDTGELFF.